The next 26 T cell receptor beta chains were all read from a single sample in a study of blood T cell repertoires in COVID-19. The data were produced by immunoSEQ multiplex PCR, yet TCRdb's version contains in-frame clones alone and is incomplete. Here the sample spans some 160,000 clones, around 83% being singletons. What was sequenced was peripheral blood. These receptors originate from a human donor in a cohort sampled during active COVID-19.

V usage is TRBV4-3 and J usage is TRBJ2-5; D is uncertain. The CDR3 runs 14 residues. Per germline, CDR1 LGHNA and CDR2 YSLEER. Trimming took off 0 bases at V and 1 base at J, with 6 bases between the two ends. The CDR3 protein is CASSQDWSQETQYF. The CDR3 bases are TGCGCCAGCAGCCAAGATTGGAGCCAAGAGACCCAGTACTTC.

The V call is TRBV15, the J call TRBJ1-5; the D gene is possibly TRBD1 (6 bases). V was trimmed by 5 bases and J by 4 bases, leaving 15 bases between them. Germline-derived CDR1 and CDR2 are LNHNV and YYDKDF (reference sequence). The CDR3 loop spans 15 amino acids. Here the CDR3 reads CATSQGQGRNQPQHF. CDR3 nucleotides: TGTGCCACCAGCCAGGGGCAGGGTCGAAATCAGCCCCAGCATTTT.

The rearrangement joins TRBV7-6 to TRBJ2-7; D ambiguous. CDR1 SGHVS and CDR2 FNYEAQ come from the germline V gene. The ends were cut back, 5 bases at V and 0 bases at J, with 8 bases in the middle. The CDR3 is 13 residues long. The CDR3 sequence: CASSRDTSYEQYF. As DNA, the CDR3 is TGTGCCAGCAGCCGAGACACCTCCTACGAGCAGTACTTC.

The chain recombines TRBV19 with TRBJ1-6; D is ambiguous. The germline V gene has CDR1 LNHDA and CDR2 SQIVND (reference sequence). V was cut by 5 bases and J by 8 bases, with 13 bases left in between. CDR3 length equals 14 residues. CDR3 bases: TGTGCCAGTAGTCCCGGACTGGGAGATTCACCCCTCCACTTT. Amino acid sequence: CASSPGLGDSPLHF. Looking up the rest from reference TRBV19 and TRBJ1-6 gives the full variable domain: DGGITQSPKYLFRKEGQNVTLSCEQNLNHDAMYWYRQDPGQGLRLIYYSQIVNDFQKGDIAEGYSVSREKKESFPLTVTSAQKNPTAFYLCASSPGLGDSPLHFGNGTRLTVT.

The chain employs TRBV5-1 and TRBJ1-2; TRBD1 agrees at 7 bases. The length of the CDR3 is 16 residues. Looked up from germline, CDR1 is SGHRS and CDR2 is YFSETQ. The V segment lost 2 bases and the J segment 4 bases; nucleotides outside the gene matches: 11. The CDR3 DNA reads TGCGCCAGCAGCTTAGAAGGGGGCAACTCCCCCTATGGCTACACCTTC. Protein sequence: CASSLEGGNSPYGYTF.

The J gene is TRBJ1-2, the V gene TRBV6-5; 10 nucleotides align to TRBD1. V lost 6 bases to trimming and J lost 6 bases; unmatched junction nucleotides: 1. CDR1 and CDR2 (germline): MNHEY, SVGAGI. This CDR3 contains 12 residues. The CDR3 here is CASRTGGNGYTF. In DNA form, the CDR3 reads TGTGCCAGCAGGACAGGGGGCAATGGCTACACCTTC.

The chain recombines TRBV5-3 with TRBJ2-1, with 9 positions matching TRBD2. TRBV5-3 counts as an open reading frame of uncertain function. V dropped 0 bases and J dropped 7; count of bases not matched to a gene: 14. The CDR3 is made up of 18 amino acids. CDR3 protein: CARSLGAVAGVLRNEQFF. Here the CDR3 DNA reads TGTGCCAGAAGCTTGGGGGCCGTAGCGGGAGTTCTTCGAAATGAGCAGTTCTTC.

The chain combines TRBV6-6 with TRBJ2-7; D is undetermined. V was shortened by 2 bases and J by 4 bases, with 9 bases between the two germline ends. Germline CDR1 reads MNHNY; CDR2 reads SVGAGI (reference sequence). The CDR3 length is 13 residues. CDR3 sequence reads: CASSYQAGYEQYF. The CDR3 DNA is TGTGCCAGCAGTTACCAAGCCGGTTACGAGCAGTACTTC.

This chain joins TRBV4-2 and TRBJ1-5, with TRBD1 identical over 11 bases. CDR1 LGHNA and CDR2 YNFKEQ come from the germline V gene. The CDR3 spans 17 residues. Trimming took 4 bases from V and 6 from J; bases not matched to a gene: 11. CDR3 nucleotide sequence: TGTGCCAGCAGCCCCGGACAGGGGGCAGCCGATGGTCAGCCCCAGCATTTT. It encodes CASSPGQGAADGQPQHF.

The J gene is TRBJ2-6, the V gene TRBV10-3; no firm D call. The V gene's germline CDR1 is ENHRY and CDR2 SYGVKD. CDR3 length equals 16 residues. The V end lost 0 bases, the J end lost 0 bases, and 6 bases lay between the germline ends. CDR3 nucleotide sequence: TGTGCCATCAGTGAGTCGAGCAACTCTGGGGCCAACGTCCTGACTTTC. Its translation: CAISESSNSGANVLTF.

J is TRBJ2-6 and V is TRBV27, with 10 positions matching TRBD1. With 2 bases clipped from V and 1 base from J, the junction kept 5 bases outside the gene matches. This CDR3 region has 18 residues. Germline CDR1 is MNHEY and CDR2 is SMNVEV (reference sequence). CDR3 loop: CASSLGWTGGSGANVLTF. The CDR3 DNA is TGTGCCAGCAGTTTAGGTTGGACAGGGGGATCTGGGGCCAACGTCCTGACTTTC.

V usage is TRBV6-4 and J usage is TRBJ2-3, with 12 bases matching TRBD1. In germline, CDR1 is MRHNA, CDR2 SNTAGT. The junction had 4 bases not matched to a gene; V was cut back by 3 bases and J by 6 bases. The CDR3 sequence is 15 residues long. In DNA form, the CDR3 reads TGTGCCAGCAGTGAGGAGGGGACAGGGGGCGATACGCAGTATTTT. This codes for CASSEEGTGGDTQYF.

V is TRBV24-1 and J is TRBJ2-1, with no clear D. The V and J ends lost 6 bases and 7 bases respectively, with 12 bases between them. The CDR3 totals 13 residues. Germline loops: CDR1 KGHDR, CDR2 SFDVKD. CDR3 loop: CATSKDSRNEQFF. For the CDR3, the DNA is TGTGCCACCAGTAAAGACTCGAGAAATGAGCAGTTCTTC.

With respect to this clone: One end of the junction is discordant with germline, which a read error may explain. The chain uses TRBV7-7 and TRBJ2-1; TRBD2 matches at 13 bases. Germline CDR1 and CDR2: SSHAT and FNYEAQ (reference sequence). The CDR3 runs to 15 residues. CDR3 loop: CASSPGLAGVGGQFF. The CDR3 bases are TGTGCTAGCAGCCCTGGACTAGCGGGAGTAGGGGGGCAGTTCTTC.

The chain joins TRBV7-8 to TRBJ2-7, with 7 bases lining up with TRBD1. Per germline, CDR1 SGHVS and CDR2 FQNEAQ. CDR3 length: 14 amino acids. Trimming removed 5 bases from V and 10 bases from J; junction bases left unmatched: 14. The CDR3 sequence: CASSPGTAPTKQYF. The DNA of the CDR3 is TGTGCCAGCAGCCCCGGGACAGCCCCTACGAAACAGTACTTC.

This sequence joins TRBV4-3 and TRBJ2-5; 7 nucleotides agree with TRBD1. Germline CDR1 is LGHNA and CDR2 is YSLEER. The CDR3 is 14 amino acids. Losses at the gene ends were 0 bases for V and 9 bases for J; bases not matched to a gene: 7. The CDR3 nucleotides are TGCGCCAGCAGCCAAGACGGAGCAGGGGGAGCCCAGTACTTC. Translation gives CASSQDGAGGAQYF.

In nucleotides, the CDR3 is TGTGCCAGCAGCCTCACAACCGGGACAGGGGCCGAAGCTTTCTTT. It yields the protein CASSLTTGTGAEAFF. The chain combines TRBV6-5 with TRBJ1-1; 10 bases are shared with TRBD1. J gave up 8 bases and V 6 bases, and 12 bases lay outside the gene matches. This CDR3 comprises 15 residues. Germline assignment: CDR1 MNHEY and CDR2 SVGAGI.

This clone occurred many times. The chain has TRBV3-1 (or the pseudogene TRBV3-2) and TRBJ2-5, with a weak D call TRBD2 (6 bases). The CDR3 runs to 12 residues. CDR1 is LGHDT, CDR2 YNNKEL, per germline (reference sequence). V gave up 4 bases and J gave up 7 bases, with 10 bases separating them. The CDR3: CASSPSGGTQYF. In nucleotides, the CDR3 is TGTGCCAGCAGCCCCTCCGGGGGGACCCAGTACTTC.

This chain links TRBV9 with TRBJ1-2; D is unclear. The CDR3 runs to 14 residues. CDR1 SGDLS and CDR2 YYNGEE come from the germline V gene. Between the trimmed V and J ends, which lost 4 bases and 2 bases, there was a span of 12 bases. CDR3 sequence (DNA): TGTGCCAGCAGCTCCACCCGGGTAAACTATGGCTACACCTTC. It yields the protein CASSSTRVNYGYTF. Combining the CDR3 with reference TRBV9 and TRBJ1-2 gives the whole variable domain DSGVTQTPKHLITATGQRVTLRCSPRSGDLSVYWYQQSLDQGLQFLIQYYNGEERAKGNILERFSAQQFPDLHSELNLSSLELGDSALYFCASSSTRVNYGYTFGSGTRLTVV.

The chain uses TRBV4-2 and TRBJ2-7, with 10 bases fitting TRBD1. CDR1 and CDR2 from the germline V gene are LGHNA and YNFKEQ. The length of the CDR3 is 15 residues. V dropped 0 bases and J dropped 5; count of bases not matched to a gene: 4. CDR3 residues: CASSQDPGTGDEQYF. The CDR3, as DNA: TGTGCCAGCAGCCAAGACCCCGGGACAGGGGACGAGCAGTACTTC.

CDR3 residues: CASSYPPLEANNYGYTF. The DNA for the CDR3 is TGTGCCAGCAGTTACCCCCCCCTGGAGGCAAATAACTATGGCTACACCTTC. V and J are TRBV6-2 or TRBV6-3 and TRBJ1-2; no clear D. CDR1 is MNHEY, CDR2 SVGEGT, per germline. The V end was cut by 2 bases, the J end by 1 base, with 17 bases between. CDR3 size: 17 residues.

The chain uses TRBV7-2 and TRBJ1-6; possibly TRBD1 for D (5 bases). V lost 3 bases, J lost 4 bases, and 13 bases lay in between. CDR3 length: 16 amino acids. CDR1 and CDR2 (germline): SGHTA, FQGNSA. CDR3 nucleotides: TGTGCCAGCAGCTTCCCGACAGTCCTATATAATTCACCCCTCCACTTT. Encoded protein: CASSFPTVLYNSPLHF.

This chain links TRBV4-3 with TRBJ2-7; D possibly corresponds to TRBD2 (5 bases). The CDR3 loop spans 17 amino acids. Germline V gene sequence: CDR1 LGHNA, CDR2 YSLEER. Trimming pared 0 bases from V and 1 base from J, leaving 16 bases between. The CDR3 DNA is TGCGCCAGCAGCCAAGATCCGGGTCGGGGTAAATCCTACGAGCAGTACTTC. This sequence encodes CASSQDPGRGKSYEQYF.

This clone was found a few times. The chain has TRBV6-5 and TRBJ1-1, with TRBD1 identical over 7 bases. The CDR3 contains 14 residues. Trimming at V came to 6 bases and at J to 5 bases, leaving 9 bases not matched to a gene. CDR1 MNHEY and CDR2 SVGAGI come from the germline V gene. As DNA, the CDR3 is TGTGCCAGCAGGCAAAGGGGGCCGGGGACTGAAGCTTTCTTT. Translating it yields CASRQRGPGTEAFF.

V and J are TRBV9 and TRBJ2-2, with TRBD2 identical over 9 bases. Germline V gene sequence: CDR1 SGDLS, CDR2 YYNGEE. The CDR3 runs to 18 residues. The CDR3 DNA is TGTCCCCCCAGCGTCGGCGGGGGGGGCGGGGGCAACACCGGGGAGCTGTTTTTT. Protein sequence: CPPSVGGGGGGNTGELFF.

The sample holds a few counts of this clone. V gene TRBV18 combines with J gene TRBJ2-7; 9 positions agree with TRBD1. CDR1 is KGHSH, CDR2 LQKENI, per germline. The CDR3 contains 14 residues. V dropped 4 bases and J dropped 5; count of bases not matched to a gene: 6. The DNA of the CDR3 is TGTGCCAGCTCACGGGGGACAGGGTCTAACGAGCAGTACTTC. Translating gives CASSRGTGSNEQYF.